This is a list of T cell receptor beta chains from one sample in a study of response to subunit inactivated influenza vaccine. TCRdb recomputed calls from the RT-PCR reads with MiXCR, one row per CDR3 protein. The sample records 500,000 to 550,000 distinct CDR3 sequences, 6% to 9% being singletons. The starting material was PBMCs from blood, obtained roughly 24 months after vaccination. These TCRs come from a man aged 50-75 years who received an inactivated influenza vaccine. CDR3s include the opening cysteine and the closing phenylalanine or tryptophan. A D gene is named only where the DNA matches it firmly.

J gene,D gene,V gene,CDR3 protein
TRBJ2-3,-,TRBV10-3,CAISELTALTDTQYF
TRBJ1-4,-,TRBV5-1,CASSTGHIEKLFF
TRBJ1-2,TRBD1,TRBV5-1,CASSRSGTGSGYTF
TRBJ1-6,-,TRBV12-3/TRBV12-4,CASSDSSYNSPLHF
TRBJ1-1,TRBD1,TRBV2,CASRSLGQGKSEAFF
TRBJ1-5,TRBD1,TRBV5-1,CASSYTGAGNQPQHF
TRBJ2-1,TRBD1,TRBV20-1,CSAGPGTGVYSHYNEQFF
TRBJ2-7,-,TRBV20-1,CSPKRGYSEQYF
TRBJ1-1,TRBD1,TRBV7-2,CASSLALRQGNTEAFF
TRBJ1-5,TRBD1,TRBV4-2,CASSQPGQGDQPQHF
TRBJ2-1,-,TRBV27,CARSRPPNNEQFF
TRBJ1-6,-,TRBV5-1,CASSLAYDSPLHF
TRBJ1-1,-,TRBV5-8,CASSFSLVRETEAFF
TRBJ2-3,TRBD1,TRBV5-1,CASSSGTGGDTQYF
TRBJ2-3,TRBD2,TRBV27,CASSPRLALGRGTDTQYF
TRBJ2-7,-,TRBV5-6,CASSRGTVPYEQYF
TRBJ2-2,-,TRBV15,CATSPDRLNTGELFF
TRBJ2-7,-,TRBV5-1,CASSLGSFQARYEQYF
TRBJ2-2,-,TRBV10-3,CAIRGTANTGELFF
TRBJ2-5,-,TRBV7-9,CASSLVETQYF
TRBJ2-5,TRBD2,TRBV2,CASRPTSGSPETQYF
TRBJ1-5,-,TRBV2,CASRTYASNQPQHF
TRBJ2-1,-,TRBV7-8,CASSFRTGDNEQFF
TRBJ2-5,-,TRBV28,CASRSLGLYQETQYF
TRBJ1-3,-,TRBV7-9,CASSLSGQHSGNTIYF
TRBJ2-6,-,TRBV14,CASSRAGHKISGANVLTF
TRBJ1-4,TRBD1,TRBV11-2,CASSLVGQGAREKLFF
TRBJ2-1,-,TRBV9,CASSVDRSSYNEQFF
TRBJ2-5,TRBD1,TRBV7-9,CASSQGTGEETQYF
TRBJ2-1,TRBD2,TRBV27,CASSPHLQRDDEQFF
TRBJ1-5,-,TRBV5-1,CASSLASGRNQPQHF
TRBJ2-3,TRBD1,TRBV25-1,CASSLGTGMVWGTQYF
TRBJ2-2,TRBD1,TRBV4-3,CASSQENRGPGELFF
TRBJ2-1,-,TRBV6-2/TRBV6-3,CASSYLGPNEQFF
TRBJ1-3,-,TRBV4-3,CASSQDRGISGNTIYF
TRBJ2-7,-,TRBV6-2/TRBV6-3,CASASGQLPYEQYF
TRBJ2-1,-,TRBV20-1,CSASTGVGNEQFF
TRBJ1-6,-,TRBV4-2,CASSQDPQGTSPLHF
TRBJ2-3,TRBD1,TRBV7-2,CASSLTRDRGTDTQYF
TRBJ2-7,-,TRBV20-1,CSAPRPGAHEQYF
TRBJ2-1,TRBD1,TRBV18,CASSPQQGARGYEQFF
TRBJ1-3,-,TRBV20-1,CSAGGGTSGNTIYF
TRBJ1-1,-,TRBV6-6,CASLDRLNTEAFF
TRBJ2-7,TRBD2,TRBV5-1,CASSLLAVSSYEQYF
TRBJ1-1,-,TRBV10-3,CAISDVVKDRNTEAFF
TRBJ2-5,TRBD2,TRBV20-1,CSARGLAGVSGTQYF
TRBJ2-1,TRBD1,TRBV4-3,CASSQVLPGQGLGNEQFF
TRBJ2-4,-,TRBV4-1,CASRHGSIQYF
TRBJ1-5,-,TRBV20-1,CSARDSWEGPQHF
TRBJ2-7,-,TRBV15,CATSRDIGNYEQYF
TRBJ2-2,-,TRBV6-5,CASSNPRGDGELFF
TRBJ1-1,TRBD1,TRBV6-2/TRBV6-3,CASETGQGAFRGMNTEAFF
TRBJ2-5,TRBD2,TRBV6-1,CASTHGGNLRTQYF
TRBJ2-3,-,TRBV5-5,CASSQITGFTDTQYF
TRBJ2-3,-,TRBV7-3,CASSLSGTNTDTQYF
TRBJ1-3,TRBD1,TRBV14,CASSQRDSHSGNTIYF
TRBJ2-3,TRBD2,TRBV2,CAILAGVGDTQYF
TRBJ2-7,TRBD2,TRBV5-1,CASSLLAGGLSYEQYF
TRBJ2-3,-,TRBV11-3,CASSRDYTTDTQYF